This T cell receptor (beta chain) was identified in a study of regulatory T cells in long-lasting Graves disease. As for the study in general: New Graves' disease cases had less than 3 months of antithyroid drugs. Notes on the study in general: Persistent disease was characterized by preferential usage of TRBV28, TRBJ1-2 and TRBJ2-5.

From germline, CDR1 is MNHEY and CDR2 SMNVEV (reference sequence). The CDR3 contains 16 residues. Trimming took 4 bases from V and 3 from J, leaving 15 bases between them. Comments on this clonotype: What it binds is unknown.

Libraries of TCR beta came from iRepertoire HTBI primers plus Arm-PCR of CDR3 regions. Via MiXCR, TCRdb re-called the multiplex PCR reads, giving one row per CDR3 protein. In the table there are about 530,000 distinct CDR3 sequences, 15% to 20% of which are singletons. Regarding time point: newly diagnosed GD, antithyroid drugs for less than 3 months. Scientists built the TCR library using RNA that was extracted from PBMCs. Diagnosing Graves' disease relied on the American Thyroid Association guidelines. This same sample was also part of a study on T cells in Graves' hyperthyroidism and ophthalmopathy. As reported in that work: Blood also carried most thyroid clonotypes expanded above 0.001.

This TCR was sampled from a woman aged 35-65 years with Graves disease. The chain carries TRBV27 and TRBJ2-2, with D possibly matching TRBD1 (7 bases). The sequenced sample was peripheral blood mononuclear cells (PBMCs), obtained at new diagnosis, from a patient treated with antithyroid drugs. CDR3 nucleotide sequence: TGTGCCAGCAGTTCGCTCCCAGGGGGGCACACCGGGGAGCTGTTTTTT. The encoded protein is CASSSLPGGHTGELFF.